This TCR beta chain stems from a study of Ad26.COV2.S vaccination and SARS-CoV-2 variants. Study observations and caveats: Vaccinees reportedly had broad spike-specific CD8+ and CD4+ T cell responses.

The sample's treatment: some 20 received Ad26.COV2.S at low or high dose, single or two shots; about 5 received placebo; per-sample allocation not given. Repertoires come from day 63 after the first vaccine or placebo injection. Based in Boston, the donor was an adult of 18-55 years. Points on this clone: Antigen specificity is unknown.

Germline CDR1 and CDR2: SEHNR and FQNEAQ (reference sequence). The CDR3 runs to 12 residues. The V end lost 1 base, the J end lost 3 bases, and 4 bases lay between the germline ends. TCRdb keeps only in-frame clones here, not all; method: immunoSEQ multiplex PCR. Of more than 300,000 clones listed, approximately 90% were seen once; the top ten hold under 6%. The sample was peripheral blood, taken in a trial of Ad26.COV2.S vaccine versus placebo. The chain couples TRBV7-9 to TRBJ2-7; D is unclear. The TCR was taken from a person between 18 and 65 years old who received the Ad26.COV2.S COVID-19 vaccine or a placebo. CDR3 in amino acids: CASSLGYYEQYF. The CDR3 nucleotides read TGTGCCAGCAGCTTAGGGTACTACGAGCAGTACTTC. Variable domain in full (rest from reference TRBV7-9 and TRBJ2-7): DTGVSQNPRHKITKRGQNVTFRCDPISEHNRLYWYRQTLGQGPEFLTYFQNEAQLEKSRLLSDRFSAERPKGSFSTLEIQRTEQGDSAMYLCASSLGYYEQYFGPGTRLTVT.